Following are 27 T cell receptor beta chains from one sample sequenced in a study of cytomegalovirus exposure and HLA in healthy donors. Only in-frame clones appear in the TCRdb table, and some are missing; sequencing was by immunoSEQ multiplex PCR. The sample has about 220,000 clones, roughly 88% seen once; the top ten hold approximately 2.9%. What was sequenced was PBMCs. These receptors were taken from a woman aged 18-30 years in good health and CMV-seronegative.

The table lists this clone with a few counts. The rearrangement joins TRBV2 to TRBJ2-7; 15 bases are shared with TRBD2. V dropped 5 bases and J dropped 4; count of bases not matched to a gene: 3. The germline V gene has CDR1 SNHLY and CDR2 FYNNEI. The CDR3 consists of 15 residues. CDR3 region: CASSRTSGRAYEQYF. In DNA form, the CDR3 reads TGTGCCAGCAGTCGGACTAGCGGGAGGGCTTACGAGCAGTACTTC.

The chain couples TRBV29-1 to TRBJ2-5; the match to TRBD1 covers 11 bases. The V gene end was trimmed by 2 bases and the J gene end by 4 bases; junction bases not matched to a gene: 6. CDR3 size: 15 residues. Germline loops: CDR1 SQVTM, CDR2 ANQGSEA. The CDR3 is CSVEKGTGGAETQYF. In DNA, the CDR3 is TGCAGCGTTGAAAAAGGGACAGGGGGTGCAGAGACCCAGTACTTC.

This chain joins TRBV5-6 and TRBJ2-5; 11 bases agree with TRBD1. Germline trimming cut 4 bases from V and 4 bases from J; bases unmatched to any gene: 15. Per germline, CDR1 SGHDT and CDR2 YYEEEE. The CDR3 extends over 18 amino acids. The CDR3 nucleotides read TGTGCCAGCAGCCCCGCCGGGACAGGGGGTACAGGGTTAGAGACCCAGTACTTC. It specifies CASSPAGTGGTGLETQYF.

This rearrangement joins TRBV6-1 to TRBJ2-7, with no clear D. In germline, CDR1 is MNHNS, CDR2 SASEGT. The CDR3 loop spans 12 amino acids. V gave up 2 bases and J gave up 3 bases, with 5 bases separating them. This chain's CDR3 is CASSEQIYEQYF. The CDR3, as DNA: TGTGCCAGCAGTGAACAGATCTACGAGCAGTACTTC.

This clone was seen a few times. The V call is TRBV5-6, the J call TRBJ2-3; D possibly corresponds to TRBD2 (6 bases). The CDR3 totals 17 residues. Per the germline V gene, CDR1 is SGHDT and CDR2 is YYEEEE. The V end lost 4 bases, the J end lost 2 bases, and 20 bases lay between the germline ends. The CDR3 DNA sequence: TGTGCCAGCAGCCAACCCTCAGTCCGCGGGAACACAGATACGCAGTATTTT. Translation: CASSQPSVRGNTDTQYF. Full variable domain (outside the CDR3, taken from reference TRBV5-6 and TRBJ2-3): DAGVTQSPTHLIKTRGQQVTLRCSPKSGHDTVSWYQQALGQGPQFIFQYYEEEERQRGNFPDRFSGHQFPNYSSELNVNALLLGDSALYLCASSQPSVRGNTDTQYFGPGTRLTVL.

V is TRBV2 and J is TRBJ2-3; D uncertain. Trimming took 6 bases from V and 6 from J, leaving 4 bases between them. CDR1 and CDR2 from the germline V gene are SNHLY and FYNNEI. This CDR3 contains 10 residues. The CDR3 is CASRADTQYF. Written as DNA, the CDR3 is TGTGCCAGCAGAGCGGATACGCAGTATTTT.

This clone came up once. The chain recombines TRBV9 with TRBJ2-7, with 13 bases matching TRBD2. The V segment lost 0 bases and the J segment 6 bases; nucleotides outside the gene matches: 9. The CDR3 extends over 17 amino acids. Germline V lookup: CDR1 SGDLS, CDR2 YYNGEE. CDR3 loop: CASSVGKTSGRSVEQYF. The CDR3 DNA follows: TGTGCCAGCAGCGTAGGGAAGACTAGCGGGAGGTCCGTCGAGCAGTACTTC.

V gene TRBV10-3 combines with J gene TRBJ2-7; TRBD1 agrees at 7 bases. Germline V gene sequence: CDR1 ENHRY, CDR2 SYGVKD. This CDR3 spans 14 amino acids. V trimming: 5 bases; J trimming: 4 bases; junction bases outside the gene matches: 8. The CDR3 spells CAISKQGSSYEQYF. CDR3 nucleotides: TGTGCCATCAGTAAACAGGGGTCGTCTTACGAGCAGTACTTC.

The chain joins TRBV2 to TRBJ2-7; TRBD2 matches 7 bases. The germline V gene has CDR1 SNHLY and CDR2 FYNNEI. CDR3 length: 11 amino acids. The junction had 7 bases not matched to a gene; V was cut back by 11 bases and J by 6 bases. The CDR3 DNA reads TGTGCCTCGCTGGGGGGGGGCGAGCAGTACTTC. This sequence encodes CASLGGGEQYF.

The chain couples TRBV11-2 to TRBJ2-5; 13 bases map to TRBD2. Germline V gene sequence: CDR1 SGHAT, CDR2 FQNNGV. CDR3 length equals 17 residues. With V trimmed by 5 bases and J by 5 bases, 11 bases remained unmatched. CDR3 nucleotide sequence: TGTGCCAGCAGCCCAAACCTGGGACTAGCGGGACGCGAGACCCAGTACTTC. This gives the protein CASSPNLGLAGRETQYF.

The CDR3 sequence is CASSSSPESYEQYF. CDR3 nucleotide sequence: TGTGCCAGCAGTTCTTCCCCGGAGTCCTACGAGCAGTACTTC. The gene calls are TRBV27 and TRBJ2-7; D ambiguous. Germline-derived CDR1 and CDR2 are MNHEY and SMNVEV (reference sequence). Trimming shortened V by 4 bases and J by 1 base, and 11 bases separated the two germline ends. CDR3 length equals 14 residues.

The chain links TRBV2 to TRBJ2-1; perhaps TRBD2 as D (6 bases). The CDR3 runs 18 residues. Germline values: CDR1 SNHLY, CDR2 FYNNEI. V was cut by 6 bases and J by 5 bases, with 26 bases left in between. CDR3 protein: CASSPTFVTRRVNNEQFF. The CDR3 coding sequence is TGTGCCAGCAGCCCGACATTCGTTACTAGGAGGGTAAACAATGAGCAGTTCTTC.

The genes are TRBV5-1 and TRBJ2-5, with 11 bases aligning to TRBD2. The CDR3 has 18 residues. In germline, CDR1 is SGHRS, CDR2 YFSETQ. V gave up 6 bases and J gave up 1 base; unmatched junction bases: 14. CDR3 DNA: TGCGCCAGCAACTTCGGCACTCGACTAGCGGGGATCCAAGAGACCCAGTACTTC. Translated: CASNFGTRLAGIQETQYF. Filled out from reference TRBV5-1 and TRBJ2-5, the complete variable domain reads KAGVTQTPRYLIKTRGQQVTLSCSPISGHRSVSWYQQTPGQGLQFLFEYFSETQRNKGNFPGRFSGRQFSNSRSEMNVSTLELGDSALYLCASNFGTRLAGIQETQYFGPGTRLLVL.

CDR3 nucleotides: TGTGCCAGTAGTACTATAGACGGACAGGCCACTGAAGCTTTCTTT. This encodes CASSTIDGQATEAFF. This chain uses TRBV19 with TRBJ1-1, with TRBD1 matching over 7 bases. The CDR3 has 15 amino acids. CDR1 is LNHDA and CDR2 is SQIVND in the germline V gene (reference sequence). V lost 4 bases, J lost 4 bases, and 9 bases stayed unmatched.

The chain uses TRBV28 and TRBJ2-1, with TRBD2 matching 8 bases. In germline, CDR1 is MDHEN, CDR2 SYDVKM. CDR3 length: 15 amino acids. Trimming at V came to 8 bases and at J to 7 bases, leaving 13 bases not matched to a gene. CDR3 sequence reads: CASAPIRGRRNEQFF. CDR3 sequence (DNA): TGTGCCAGCGCTCCGATCCGCGGGAGGAGGAATGAGCAGTTCTTC.

The chain carries TRBV19 and TRBJ1-2; 9 positions match TRBD1. This CDR3 has 15 amino acids. Germline trimming cut 7 bases from V and 5 bases from J; bases unmatched to any gene: 11. Germline CDR1 is LNHDA and CDR2 is SQIVND (reference sequence). CDR3 protein: CASTPGQGDLYGYTF. CDR3 in DNA: TGTGCCAGTACCCCGGGACAGGGAGACCTTTATGGCTACACCTTC.

This clone was detected once. This CDR3 is CASSLGTGAGELFF. The CDR3 nucleotides are TGTGCCAGCAGCTTGGGGACAGGGGCCGGGGAGCTGTTTTTT. The V call is TRBV7-2, the J call TRBJ2-2; TRBD1 agrees at 10 bases. The CDR3 loop spans 14 amino acids. Germline CDR1 SGHTA, CDR2 FQGNSA. V was pared by 3 bases and J by 6 bases, with 1 base of the junction left unmatched.

The J gene is TRBJ1-2, the V gene TRBV5-6; TRBD1 matches 7 bases. Germline V gene sequence: CDR1 SGHDT, CDR2 YYEEEE. This CDR3 is 14 amino acids long. The trim removed 5 bases at V and 2 bases at J, leaving 6 bases unmatched. The CDR3 bases are TGTGCCAGCAGTCAACAGACAGGGAACTATGGCTACACCTTC. It is translated as CASSQQTGNYGYTF.

The V and J genes are TRBV5-1 and TRBJ2-7; 10 bases match TRBD2. The CDR3 loop spans 13 amino acids. The trim removed 8 bases at V and 6 bases at J, leaving 8 bases unmatched. Germline CDR1 is SGHRS and CDR2 is YFSETQ. As DNA, the CDR3 is TGCGCCAGTTCGAGCGGGAGGGGGCCCGAGCAGTACTTC. This translates into CASSSGRGPEQYF.

The chain couples TRBV19 to TRBJ1-2; a possible D gene is TRBD1 (5 bases). V was trimmed by 5 bases and J by 8 bases, leaving 15 bases between them. Germline loops: CDR1 LNHDA, CDR2 SQIVND (reference sequence). CDR3 length: 13 amino acids. CDR3 loop: CASSPAGGAGYTF. CDR3 nucleotides: TGTGCCAGTAGTCCCGCGGGAGGGGCCGGCTACACCTTC.

The chain recombines TRBV4-1 with TRBJ2-2, with TRBD2 matching over 14 bases. J lost 7 bases, V lost 4 bases, and 17 bases had no gene match. The CDR3 extends over 20 amino acids. The germline V gene has CDR1 MGHRA and CDR2 YSYEKL. CDR3 amino acids: CASSRSRTGLAGDYGGELFF. As DNA, the CDR3 is TGCGCCAGCAGCCGGTCGCGGACGGGACTAGCGGGAGATTATGGCGGGGAGCTGTTTTTT.

This clone showed up just once. The J gene is TRBJ2-7, the V gene TRBV27, with D possibly TRBD2 on 5 matching bases. Per the germline V gene, CDR1 is MNHEY and CDR2 is SMNVEV (reference sequence). Trimming pared 7 bases from V and 4 bases from J, leaving 17 bases between. The CDR3 has 14 amino acids. This CDR3 is CASKEGLDYYEQYF. The CDR3 DNA sequence: TGTGCCAGCAAAGAAGGGCTAGACTATTACGAGCAGTACTTC.

This clone was picked up one time. The V gene is TRBV5-4, the J gene TRBJ2-1; maybe TRBD2 (7 bases). Germline lookup yields CDR1 SGHNT and CDR2 YYREEE (reference sequence). V was pared by 3 bases and J by 8 bases, with 24 bases between. The CDR3 is made up of 17 amino acids. This CDR3 reads CASSSLGGEREGDEQFF. The CDR3, as DNA: TGTGCCAGCAGCTCCCTAGGGGGTGAGCGGGAAGGCGATGAGCAGTTCTTC.

The V and J genes are TRBV5-5 and TRBJ1-2, with D possibly TRBD1 on 6 matching bases. CDR3 length: 14 amino acids. Germline V gene data show CDR1 as SGHKS and CDR2 as YYEKEE (reference sequence). With 2 bases removed from V and 0 bases from J, the gap between germline ends came to 8 bases. The CDR3 region is CASSLQGANYGYTF. The CDR3 DNA reads TGTGCCAGCAGCTTACAGGGAGCTAACTATGGCTACACCTTC.

The sample holds one count of this clone. This chain connects TRBV5-6 to TRBJ2-3; 7 positions agree with TRBD2. CDR3 size: 14 residues. Germline assignment: CDR1 SGHDT and CDR2 YYEEEE. Trimming cost V 1 base and J 4 bases; bases outside gene matches: 3. CDR3 residues: CASSLSGRADTQYF. The DNA for the CDR3 is TGTGCCAGCAGCTTGTCAGGGAGGGCAGATACGCAGTATTTT. The variable domain in full, with the rest retrieved from reference TRBV5-6 and TRBJ2-3, is DAGVTQSPTHLIKTRGQQVTLRCSPKSGHDTVSWYQQALGQGPQFIFQYYEEEERQRGNFPDRFSGHQFPNYSSELNVNALLLGDSALYLCASSLSGRADTQYFGPGTRLTVL.

This clone was picked up one time. The chain recombines TRBV4-1 with TRBJ1-5; possibly TRBD1 for D (6 bases). This CDR3 is 15 amino acids long. Trimming shortened V by 4 bases and J by 6 bases, and 16 bases separated the two germline ends. Per germline, CDR1 MGHRA and CDR2 YSYEKL. CDR3 region: CASSPKVGGVQPQHF. In nucleotides, the CDR3 is TGCGCCAGCAGCCCAAAAGTAGGGGGAGTTCAGCCCCAGCATTTT.

The chain is built from TRBV29-1 and TRBJ2-2, with D maybe TRBD1 (6 bases). V shed 6 bases and J shed 5 bases, with 28 bases lying between them. The CDR3 contains 18 residues. CDR1 is SQVTM, CDR2 ANQGSEA, per germline. The CDR3 sequence is CSVVTLEGTGKGTGELFF. In DNA, the CDR3 is TGCAGCGTGGTCACCCTTGAGGGAACAGGGAAGGGAACCGGGGAGCTGTTTTTT.